The 18 T cell receptor beta chains listed next were all sequenced from one sample in a study of identical twins. TCRdb re-analysed the 5' RACE reads in MiXCR, keeping a single row per CDR3 protein. Of approximately 630,000 distinct CDR3 sequences in the sample, 7.1% were seen once. These data are also associated with another study on yellow fever vaccine responses in identical twins.

Specimen: PBMCs. These receptors were obtained from a woman between 18 and 29 years old in good health.

The chain has TRBV28 and TRBJ2-7, with a tentative D call TRBD2 (6 bases). CDR3 length: 14 residues. Germline CDR1 and CDR2: MDHEN and SYDVKM. Trimming cost V 2 bases and J 3 bases, with 11 bases left between them. The CDR3 DNA is TGTGCCAGCAGTTTAATAAGGAGGGGCTACGAGCAGTACTTC. This gives the protein CASSLIRRGYEQYF.

This clonotype was recorded many times. The V gene is TRBV12-3 or TRBV12-4, the J gene TRBJ2-7, with TRBD2 identical over 8 bases. The CDR3 spans 14 residues. J lost 0 bases, V lost 5 bases, and 3 bases had no gene match. In DNA, the CDR3 is TGTGCCAGCAGTCGGACTAGCAGCTCCTACGAGCAGTACGTC. Protein product: CASSRTSSSYEQYV.

As concerns this clonotype: The final CDR3 position lacks the conserved phenylalanine or tryptophan, pointing to a likely read error. V and J are TRBV4-1 and TRBJ2-3; D is possibly TRBD2 (5 bases). The V end was cut by 2 bases, the J end by 5 bases, with 14 bases between. CDR1 and CDR2 from the germline V gene are MGHRA and YSYEKL. CDR3 size: 15 residues. CDR3 coding DNA: TGCGCCAGCAGCCAATCCGTCGAGGGCCGAGATACGCAGTATCTT. It yields the protein CASSQSVEGRDTQYL.

There are a few counts of this clonotype. J is TRBJ2-3 and V is TRBV20-1; D unresolved. The germline CDR1 and CDR2 sequences are DFQATT and SNEGSKA (reference sequence). There are 16 residues in the CDR3. V shed 6 bases and J shed 3 bases, with 22 bases lying between them. The DNA of the CDR3 is TGCAGTGCAATCTCACCGCGTAGGTTAAGAACAGATACGCAGTATTTT. This sequence encodes CSAISPRRLRTDTQYF.

This clonotype was recorded many times. The chain links TRBV7-8 to TRBJ2-7; D gene unclear. Trimming took 2 bases from V and 4 from J, leaving 9 bases between them. Germline V gene data show CDR1 as SGHVS and CDR2 as FQNEAQ. The CDR3 is 13 amino acids. Written as DNA, the CDR3 is TGTGCCAGCAGCTTAAACAGAGCTTACGAGCAGTACGTC. Translation gives CASSLNRAYEQYV.

The sample holds a few counts of this clonotype. The genes are TRBV29-1 and TRBJ2-1; TRBD2 agrees at 9 bases. The ends lost 6 bases at V and 12 bases at J; junction bases unmatched: 18. The V gene's germline CDR1 is SQVTM and CDR2 ANQGSEA. There are 15 residues in the CDR3. CDR3 bases: TGCAGCGTAGAGGTGTCTAGCGGGACCACCGGTGGGCAGTTCTTC. Protein product: CSVEVSSGTTGGQFF.

This clonotype was detected ten times or more. The chain uses TRBV7-9 and TRBJ2-5, with D perhaps matching TRBD2 (6 bases). The CDR3 is made up of 14 amino acids. In germline, CDR1 is SEHNR, CDR2 FQNEAQ (reference sequence). The V and J ends lost 5 bases and 4 bases respectively, with 14 bases between them. CDR3 coding DNA: TGTGCCAGCAGCCCCCTTAGCGGCGGAGAGACCCAGTACTTC. Amino acid sequence: CASSPLSGGETQYF. The variable domain in full, completed from reference TRBV7-9 and TRBJ2-5, reads DTGVSQNPRHKITKRGQNVTFRCDPISEHNRLYWYRQTLGQGPEFLTYFQNEAQLEKSRLLSDRFSAERPKGSFSTLEIQRTEQGDSAMYLCASSPLSGGETQYFGPGTRLLVL.

This clonotype was seen more than once but under ten times. This chain uses TRBV13 with TRBJ2-1, with 7 bases matching TRBD1. This CDR3 is built from 14 residues. The ends lost 7 bases at V and 8 bases at J; junction bases unmatched: 11. Per germline, CDR1 PRHDT and CDR2 FYEKMQ (reference sequence). The CDR3 spells CASKGQTYEDEQFF. The CDR3 region has the DNA TGTGCCAGCAAGGGACAGACTTATGAGGATGAGCAGTTCTTC.

The chain couples TRBV29-1 to TRBJ2-7; D perhaps matches TRBD1 (6 bases). Germline CDR1 is SQVTM and CDR2 is ANQGSEA. The CDR3 runs to 16 residues. V gave up 2 bases and J gave up 2 bases, with 19 bases separating them. The CDR3 is CSVESDMRQEPYEQYF. CDR3 DNA: TGCAGCGTTGAATCAGATATGAGACAGGAACCCTACGAGCAGTACTTC.

This clonotype was seen at least ten times. The chain joins TRBV2 to TRBJ2-3, with 8 bases identical to TRBD2. Unmatched junction bases numbered 0, after V lost 1 base and J lost 0 bases. The CDR3 is 15 amino acids. Germline CDR1 SNHLY, CDR2 FYNNEI. CDR3 DNA: TGTGCCAGCAGTGAAGAGCGGGGGAGCACAGATACGCAGTATTTT. This codes for CASSEERGSTDTQYF.

The genes are TRBV11-2 and TRBJ2-1; 8 bases are a match to TRBD2. The CDR3 is made up of 16 amino acids. Germline V gene data show CDR1 as SGHAT and CDR2 as FQNNGV. V trimming: 4 bases; J trimming: 2 bases; junction bases outside the gene matches: 7. CDR3 sequence: CASSSTASGPYNEQFF. CDR3 coding DNA: TGTGCCAGCAGCTCCACCGCTAGCGGGCCCTACAATGAGCAGTTCTTC.

This clonotype has more than one count but fewer than ten. J is TRBJ2-2 and V is TRBV5-6; TRBD2 might be the D (7 bases). The CDR3 contains 14 residues. Trimming left V 5 bases short and J 6 bases short, with 14 bases between. Germline CDR1 is SGHDT and CDR2 is YYEEEE. As DNA, the CDR3 is TGTGCCAGCAGACTCGAAGGGGGGGCCGGGGAGCTGTTTTTT. Translated, it gives CASRLEGGAGELFF. The whole variable domain, remainder taken from reference TRBV5-6 and TRBJ2-2, is DAGVTQSPTHLIKTRGQQVTLRCSPKSGHDTVSWYQQALGQGPQFIFQYYEEEERQRGNFPDRFSGHQFPNYSSELNVNALLLGDSALYLCASRLEGGAGELFFGEGSRLTVL.

This clonotype is a singleton in its sample. This clone may be a read error of a much larger clone one base away. In this CDR3 the conserved last residue, phenylalanine or tryptophan, is missing, so a read error is likely. This chain uses TRBV4-1 with TRBJ2-1, with TRBD2 matching over 12 bases. The V segment lost 0 bases and the J segment 7 bases; nucleotides outside the gene matches: 7. The CDR3 has 17 amino acids. Per germline, CDR1 MGHRA and CDR2 YSYEKL. The CDR3 nucleotides are TGCGCCAGCAGCCAAGAAATTCTAGCGGGGGGGCGGAATGAGCAGTTCTTG. Amino acid sequence: CASSQEILAGGRNEQFL.

This clonotype was seen a handful of times. The chain joins TRBV20-1 to TRBJ2-5; 12 positions match TRBD1. With V trimmed by 3 bases and J by 4 bases, 12 bases remained unmatched. The length of the CDR3 is 17 residues. Germline V gene lookup returns CDR1 DFQATT and CDR2 SNEGSKA (reference sequence). CDR3 in amino acids: CSASGLGTGGIRETQYF. The CDR3 DNA reads TGCAGTGCTAGCGGCCTTGGGACAGGGGGCATCCGAGAGACCCAGTACTTC.

The J gene is TRBJ2-3, the V gene TRBV5-1; D is perhaps TRBD1 or TRBD2 (6 bases each). The CDR3 totals 13 residues. From germline, CDR1 is SGHRS and CDR2 YFSETQ. V was shortened by 7 bases and J by 6 bases, with 15 bases between the two germline ends. The CDR3 region is CASAWGAGDTQYF. The CDR3 DNA reads TGCGCCAGCGCCTGGGGGGCCGGGGATACGCAGTATTTT.

This clonotype has a handful of counts. V is TRBV10-3 and J is TRBJ2-3; 10 bases are shared with TRBD2. The CDR3 sequence is 16 residues long. V was clipped by 5 bases and J by 1 base; unmatched bases: 6. In germline, CDR1 is ENHRY, CDR2 SYGVKD. CDR3 bases: TGTGCCATCAGTCGCGAAGCGGGGGGGCGCACAGATACGCAGTATTTT. Amino acids: CAISREAGGRTDTQYF.

The chain links TRBV29-1 to TRBJ1-2; the D is unclear. The V gene's germline CDR1 is SQVTM and CDR2 ANQGSEA. V was cut by 6 bases and J by 1 base, with 12 bases left in between. The CDR3 contains 13 residues. This CDR3 reads CSVSGPNNYGYTF. The DNA of the CDR3 is TGCAGCGTGTCAGGTCCAAATAACTATGGCTACACCTTC.

This chain connects TRBV29-1 to TRBJ2-5; perhaps TRBD2 as D (5 bases). The germline V gene encodes CDR1 SQVTM and CDR2 ANQGSEA. There are 16 residues in the CDR3. The V end lost 5 bases, the J end lost 2 bases, and 21 bases lay between the germline ends. The CDR3, as DNA: TGCAGCGTTACTCAACCCCCGTGGGGAGAGCAAGAGACCCAGTACTTC. Its protein product is CSVTQPPWGEQETQYF.